The present T cell receptor beta chain was sequenced within a study of blood T cell repertoires in COVID-19. Study summary: Sites across the United States, Italy and Spain contributed samples from acute and convalescent COVID-19. T cells, B-cell-depleted T cells, or PBMCs provided the cDNA or gDNA that served as material.

In the original workflow: By means of reference gene primer amplification, nucleated cell counts were estimated. TCRdb keeps only in-frame clones here, not all; method: immunoSEQ multiplex PCR. The D gene and trimming were derived from the DNA, and the V and J assignments and clone size from that table. Altogether roughly 290,000 clones are present, about 90% being singletons, with the ten largest covering about 2.2%. Trimming left V 4 bases short and J 0 bases short, with 11 bases between. Per the germline V gene, CDR1 is SGDLS and CDR2 is YYNGEE. The CDR3 totals 14 residues. J is TRBJ2-7 and V is TRBV9; maybe TRBD2 (6 bases). Sequenced: peripheral blood. The TCR sequence derives from a young woman who had recovered from COVID-19. CDR3 nucleotide sequence: TGTGCCAGCAGCTTGGGGGGAAGCTCCTACGAGCAGTACTTC. It translates to CASSLGGSSYEQYF.